Presented here are 2 T cell receptor beta chains from one specimen sequenced in a study of CD8+ T cells in alopecia areata. RNA was isolated and reverse transcribed to cDNA, the sequencing template. Using immunoSEQ multiplex PCR, the repertoire was profiled, and TCRdb retains in-frame clones only, with some absent. The repertoire holds approximately 150,000 clones, 47% seen once, with about 6.4% in the top ten. Sequencing input: CD4+ T cells sorted from blood. The receptors shown here come from a human donor with alopecia areata.

The sample holds a few counts of this clone. The chain couples TRBV18 to TRBJ2-7, with D uncertain. Germline V lookup: CDR1 KGHSH, CDR2 LQKENI. V was pared by 6 bases and J by 6 bases, with 15 bases between. The length of the CDR3 is 13 residues. The DNA for the CDR3 is TGTGCCAGCTCTCCCTCGGTTTTTGGCGAGCAGTACTTC. Translating it yields CASSPSVFGEQYF.

This clone showed up just a few times. V gene TRBV2 combines with J gene TRBJ2-5; D gene uncertain. This CDR3 is built from 11 residues. V lost 8 bases and J lost 2, with 6 bases in between. Germline V lookup: CDR1 SNHLY, CDR2 FYNNEI. This CDR3 reads CASQQQETQYF. CDR3 nucleotide sequence: TGTGCCAGCCAGCAGCAAGAGACCCAGTACTTC.